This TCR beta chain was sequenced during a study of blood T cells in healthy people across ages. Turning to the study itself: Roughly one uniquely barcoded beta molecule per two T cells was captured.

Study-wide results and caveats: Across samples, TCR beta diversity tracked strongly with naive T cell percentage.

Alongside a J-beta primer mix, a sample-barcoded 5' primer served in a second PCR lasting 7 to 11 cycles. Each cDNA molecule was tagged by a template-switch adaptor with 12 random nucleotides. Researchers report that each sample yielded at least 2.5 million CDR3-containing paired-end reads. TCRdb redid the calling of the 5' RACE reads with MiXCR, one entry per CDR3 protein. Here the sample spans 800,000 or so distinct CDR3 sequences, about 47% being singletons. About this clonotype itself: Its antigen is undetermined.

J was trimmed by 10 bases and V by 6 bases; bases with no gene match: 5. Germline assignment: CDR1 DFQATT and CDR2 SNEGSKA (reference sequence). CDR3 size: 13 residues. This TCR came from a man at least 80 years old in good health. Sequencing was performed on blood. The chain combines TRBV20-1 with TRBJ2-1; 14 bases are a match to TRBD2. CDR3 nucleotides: TGCAGTGCGCCGGGACTAGCGGGAGAAGAGCAGTTCTTC. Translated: CSAPGLAGEEQFF.